Each of the 27 T cell receptor beta chains below was sequenced from the same sample in a study of cytomegalovirus exposure and HLA in healthy donors. 13 Jbeta primers and 60 Vbeta primers were used for the PCR. Measured with immunoSEQ multiplex PCR; TCRdb has only the in-frame clones, and not every one. The data hold more than 95,000 clones, with approximately 76% observed a single time. Sequenced input: PBMCs. Every receptor here comes from a woman aged 18-35 years in good health and CMV-seropositive.

The genes are TRBV11-3 and TRBJ2-7, with D unclear. CDR1 SGHNT and CDR2 YENEEA come from the germline V gene. This CDR3 comprises 11 residues. Trimming left V 4 bases short and J 4 bases short, with 5 bases between. The CDR3 protein is CASSSLYEQYF. CDR3 DNA: TGTGCCAGCAGCTCCCTATACGAGCAGTACTTC.

The chain recombines TRBV27 with TRBJ1-2; 8 nucleotides agree with TRBD1. The CDR3 totals 14 residues. The germline CDR1 and CDR2 sequences are MNHEY and SMNVEV (reference sequence). The V gene end was trimmed by 5 bases and the J gene end by 8 bases; junction bases not matched to a gene: 10. The CDR3 region has the DNA TGTGCCAGCAGTCTTGGACAGGGATTGTGGGGCTACACCTTC. Translation: CASSLGQGLWGYTF.

This clone was counted between two and nine times. This chain uses TRBV25-1 with TRBJ2-1; D unclear. V was shortened by 1 base and J by 7 bases, with 2 bases between the two germline ends. CDR1 is MGHDK, CDR2 SYGVNS, per germline. This CDR3 is built from 11 residues. The CDR3: CASSESNEQFF. CDR3 coding DNA: TGTGCCAGCAGTGAATCTAATGAGCAGTTCTTC. Based on the CDR3 plus reference TRBV25-1 and TRBJ2-1, the full variable domain is EADIYQTPRYLVIGTGKKITLECSQTMGHDKMYWYQQDPGMELHLIHYSYGVNSTEKGDLSSESTVSRIRTEHFPLTLESARPSHTSQYLCASSESNEQFFGPGTRLTVL.

This clone was found a few times. The J gene is TRBJ1-4, the V gene TRBV27, with D possibly TRBD1 on 6 matching bases. Trimming removed 8 bases at V and 7 bases at J, with 20 bases between. CDR3 length: 15 amino acids. Germline CDR1 reads MNHEY; CDR2 reads SMNVEV (reference sequence). The CDR3 sequence: CASRSPVEGVEKLFF. The CDR3 nucleotides are TGTGCCAGCCGTTCGCCTGTTGAGGGGGTTGAAAAACTGTTTTTT.

The chain joins TRBV30 to TRBJ2-7; TRBD1 agrees at 9 bases. V was clipped by 0 bases and J by 5 bases; unmatched bases: 2. Germline V gene data show CDR1 as GTSNPN and CDR2 as SVGIG (reference sequence). This CDR3 has 13 residues. This chain's CDR3 is CAWSVGQGDEQYF. CDR3 DNA: TGTGCCTGGAGTGTGGGACAGGGCGACGAGCAGTACTTC.

The chain uses TRBV7-6 and TRBJ2-3, with 10 bases aligning to TRBD2. With 0 bases clipped from V and 0 bases from J, the junction kept 6 bases outside the gene matches. Germline lookup yields CDR1 SGHVS and CDR2 FNYEAQ. The CDR3 is 18 residues long. The CDR3 reads CASSLAVTSGLSTDTQYF. The DNA for the CDR3 is TGTGCCAGCAGCTTAGCGGTGACTAGCGGGCTTAGCACAGATACGCAGTATTTT.

The rearrangement uses TRBV19 and TRBJ1-2; 9 nucleotides align to TRBD1. This CDR3 spans 15 amino acids. V lost 5 bases to trimming and J lost 2 bases; unmatched junction nucleotides: 6. The V gene's germline CDR1 is LNHDA and CDR2 SQIVND (reference sequence). CDR3 sequence: CASSPQGTGNYGYTF. CDR3 nucleotides: TGTGCCAGTAGTCCGCAGGGGACAGGGAACTATGGCTACACCTTC.

This chain connects TRBV6-1 to TRBJ1-4; maybe TRBD1 (5 bases). Looked up from germline, CDR1 is MNHNS and CDR2 is SASEGT. The CDR3 runs 13 residues. Trimming took off 2 bases at V and 7 bases at J, with 8 bases between the two ends. The DNA for the CDR3 is TGTGCCAGCAGTGAACGGGACTCTGAAAAACTGTTTTTT. It specifies CASSERDSEKLFF.

This clone has only one observation. This chain uses TRBV7-6 with TRBJ2-1; 11 nucleotides agree with TRBD2. Germline CDR1 and CDR2: SGHVS and FNYEAQ. J gave up 2 bases and V 1 base, and 4 bases lay outside the gene matches. The CDR3 length is 17 residues. CDR3 protein: CASSLVLAGGAYNEQFF. CDR3 DNA sequence: TGTGCCAGCAGCTTAGTCCTAGCGGGGGGCGCCTACAATGAGCAGTTCTTC.

The chain employs TRBV7-3 and TRBJ2-6; 7 bases fit TRBD1. After removal of 2 bases from V and 0 bases from J, the junction contained 4 bases not matched to a gene. Germline V gene sequence: CDR1 SGHTA, CDR2 FQGTGA. This CDR3 spans 17 amino acids. CDR3 loop: CASSLGGTASGANVLTF. The CDR3 coding sequence is TGTGCCAGCAGCTTAGGTGGGACAGCCTCTGGGGCCAACGTCCTGACTTTC.

The chain recombines TRBV30 with TRBJ2-5; D possibly corresponds to TRBD2 (6 bases). The J call is uncertain, as TRBJ2-7 better fits the DNA end. Germline values: CDR1 GTSNPN, CDR2 SVGIG (reference sequence). The CDR3 runs 13 residues. This chain's CDR3 is CAGLEGNDYEQYF. The CDR3 DNA reads TGTGCCGGATTGGAGGGGAACGACTACGAGCAGTACTTC.

V gene TRBV2 combines with J gene TRBJ2-3; 11 nucleotides align to TRBD2. The CDR3 length is 15 residues. The trim removed 4 bases at V and 2 bases at J, leaving 2 bases unmatched. Per germline, CDR1 SNHLY and CDR2 FYNNEI. CDR3 amino acids: CASSGLAGITDTQYF. As DNA, the CDR3 is TGTGCCAGCAGTGGACTAGCGGGGATCACAGATACGCAGTATTTT.

The rearrangement uses TRBV7-2 and TRBJ2-5; 8 nucleotides line up with TRBD1. Trimming cost V 6 bases and J 0 bases; bases outside gene matches: 3. In germline, CDR1 is SGHTA, CDR2 FQGNSA. The CDR3 runs 14 residues. CDR3 bases: TGTGCCAGCAGGGACAGGGAGTACCAAGAGACCCAGTACTTC. It translates to CASRDREYQETQYF.

The V call is TRBV28, the J call TRBJ1-5, with 7 bases lining up with TRBD1. The trim removed 5 bases at V and 5 bases at J, leaving 6 bases unmatched. This CDR3 has 14 residues. Looked up from germline, CDR1 is MDHEN and CDR2 is SYDVKM. CDR3 amino acids: CASSPGQSYQPQHF. The DNA of the CDR3 is TGTGCCAGCAGTCCGGGACAGAGTTATCAGCCCCAGCATTTT.

This chain connects TRBV6-1 to TRBJ2-7; TRBD1 matches at 8 bases. Germline assignment: CDR1 MNHNS and CDR2 SASEGT. Trimming took 6 bases from V and 2 from J; bases not matched to a gene: 9. The CDR3 consists of 15 residues. The CDR3 loop is CASSGQGSTPYEQYF. As DNA, the CDR3 is TGTGCCAGCAGCGGACAGGGTAGTACCCCCTACGAGCAGTACTTC.

This clone appeared once. V and J are TRBV7-2 and TRBJ2-7; 11 bases align to TRBD2. Trimming at V came to 1 base and at J to 6 bases, leaving 2 bases not matched to a gene. CDR3 size: 14 residues. Germline CDR1 reads SGHTA; CDR2 reads FQGNSA. DNA for the CDR3: TGTGCCAGCAGCTTAGACGGACTAGCGGGCGAGCAGTACTTC. As protein: CASSLDGLAGEQYF.

The J gene is TRBJ2-7, the V gene TRBV9; 9 bases align to TRBD1. The CDR3 extends over 14 amino acids. Germline V gene data show CDR1 as SGDLS and CDR2 as YYNGEE. Trimming removed 4 bases from V and 3 bases from J; junction bases left unmatched: 5. DNA for the CDR3: TGTGCCAGCAGCCCCCGGGACAGGGTCTACGAGCAGTACTTC. Residues: CASSPRDRVYEQYF.

This clone was found once. The CDR3 protein is CASSPLGGALHEQYF. CDR3 bases: TGTGCCAGCAGCCCCCTAGGGGGAGCGCTCCACGAGCAGTACTTC. The chain combines TRBV9 with TRBJ2-7, with D maybe TRBD1 (6 bases). The length of the CDR3 is 15 residues. Germline lookup yields CDR1 SGDLS and CDR2 YYNGEE. Trimming pared 4 bases from V and 5 bases from J, leaving 19 bases between.

The gene calls are TRBV27 and TRBJ1-5; possible D gene TRBD1, 5 bases. Germline V gives CDR1 MNHEY, CDR2 SMNVEV (reference sequence). V shed 2 bases and J shed 7 bases, with 9 bases lying between them. The CDR3 is made up of 13 amino acids. The CDR3, as DNA: TGTGCCAGCAGTTTAGTAAGGGGACAGCCCCAGCATTTT. It is translated as CASSLVRGQPQHF.

There are a few counts of this clone. V is TRBV2 and J is TRBJ2-1; 13 nucleotides align to TRBD2. Germline trimming cut 10 bases from V and 9 bases from J; bases unmatched to any gene: 6. CDR1 is SNHLY and CDR2 is FYNNEI in the germline V gene. The CDR3 runs 13 residues. This chain's CDR3 is CANATSGRIEQFF. The CDR3 DNA reads TGTGCCAACGCGACTAGCGGGAGGATTGAGCAGTTCTTC.

The genes are TRBV10-3 and TRBJ2-1; D possibly corresponds to TRBD2 (6 bases). The CDR3 has 16 amino acids. Trimming shortened V by 0 bases and J by 1 base, and 10 bases separated the two germline ends. Germline V gives CDR1 ENHRY, CDR2 SYGVKD. The chain's CDR3 is CAISESGGNSYNEQFF. CDR3 nucleotide sequence: TGTGCCATCAGTGAGTCAGGAGGGAATTCCTACAATGAGCAGTTCTTC.

This rearrangement joins TRBV27 to TRBJ1-5, with 7 bases identical to TRBD1. This CDR3 is 13 amino acids long. The germline V gene encodes CDR1 MNHEY and CDR2 SMNVEV (reference sequence). Trimming removed 8 bases from V and 0 bases from J; junction bases left unmatched: 1. Written as DNA, the CDR3 is TGTGCCAGCGGGACAGATAGCAATCAGCCCCAGCATTTT. This translates into CASGTDSNQPQHF.

This chain connects TRBV15 to TRBJ1-5; 7 nucleotides agree with TRBD1. This CDR3 contains 16 residues. The V gene's germline CDR1 is LNHNV and CDR2 YYDKDF (reference sequence). The V gene end was trimmed by 5 bases and the J gene end by 3 bases; junction bases not matched to a gene: 10. In nucleotides, the CDR3 is TGTGCCACCAGCGGTTCGCAGGGGGGACCCAATCAGCCCCAGCATTTT. Its translation is CATSGSQGGPNQPQHF.

This clone was seen only a few times. This chain connects TRBV2 to TRBJ2-6; a weak D match, TRBD1 (5 bases). This CDR3 has 15 amino acids. Trimming pared 6 bases from V and 2 bases from J, leaving 11 bases between. Germline CDR1 is SNHLY and CDR2 is FYNNEI. The CDR3 here is CASSPGWPGANVLTF. CDR3 DNA: TGTGCCAGCAGCCCAGGGTGGCCTGGGGCCAACGTCCTGACTTTC. The variable domain in full, with the rest retrieved from reference TRBV2 and TRBJ2-6, is EPEVTQTPSHQVTQMGQEVILRCVPISNHLYFYWYRQILGQKVEFLVSFYNNEISEKSEIFDDQFSVERPDGSNFTLKIRSTKLEDSAMYFCASSPGWPGANVLTFGAGSRLTVL.

V gene TRBV7-2 combines with J gene TRBJ2-2, with D possibly matching TRBD1 (6 bases). This CDR3 contains 17 residues. The germline V gene encodes CDR1 SGHTA and CDR2 FQGNSA. V shed 6 bases and J shed 4 bases, with 21 bases lying between them. As DNA, the CDR3 is TGTGCCAGCAGGTTCCCAGGGGAAAGCAGCGTCACCGGGGAGCTGTTTTTT. Its translation is CASRFPGESSVTGELFF. Variable domain in full (rest from reference TRBV7-2 and TRBJ2-2): GAGVSQSPSNKVTEKGKDVELRCDPISGHTALYWYRQSLGQGLEFLIYFQGNSAPDKSGLPSDRFSAERTGGSVSTLTIQRTQQEDSAVYLCASRFPGESSVTGELFFGEGSRLTVL.

The chain couples TRBV18 to TRBJ1-1; D possibly corresponds to TRBD1 (5 bases). With 4 bases removed from V and 0 bases from J, the gap between germline ends came to 9 bases. Germline CDR1 and CDR2: KGHSH and LQKENI. The CDR3 runs 14 residues. Here the CDR3 reads CASSLRVLNTEAFF. The CDR3 DNA reads TGTGCCAGCTCACTCAGGGTTTTGAACACTGAAGCTTTCTTT.

V is TRBV4-1 and J is TRBJ1-2; D may be TRBD1 (6 bases). The length of the CDR3 is 18 residues. V lost 0 bases and J 0 bases, leaving 17 bases between the germline ends. From germline, CDR1 is MGHRA and CDR2 YSYEKL. DNA for the CDR3: TGCGCCAGCAGCCAAGAGGATTCCAGGGGCAGAGCTAACTATGGCTACACCTTC. It yields the protein CASSQEDSRGRANYGYTF.